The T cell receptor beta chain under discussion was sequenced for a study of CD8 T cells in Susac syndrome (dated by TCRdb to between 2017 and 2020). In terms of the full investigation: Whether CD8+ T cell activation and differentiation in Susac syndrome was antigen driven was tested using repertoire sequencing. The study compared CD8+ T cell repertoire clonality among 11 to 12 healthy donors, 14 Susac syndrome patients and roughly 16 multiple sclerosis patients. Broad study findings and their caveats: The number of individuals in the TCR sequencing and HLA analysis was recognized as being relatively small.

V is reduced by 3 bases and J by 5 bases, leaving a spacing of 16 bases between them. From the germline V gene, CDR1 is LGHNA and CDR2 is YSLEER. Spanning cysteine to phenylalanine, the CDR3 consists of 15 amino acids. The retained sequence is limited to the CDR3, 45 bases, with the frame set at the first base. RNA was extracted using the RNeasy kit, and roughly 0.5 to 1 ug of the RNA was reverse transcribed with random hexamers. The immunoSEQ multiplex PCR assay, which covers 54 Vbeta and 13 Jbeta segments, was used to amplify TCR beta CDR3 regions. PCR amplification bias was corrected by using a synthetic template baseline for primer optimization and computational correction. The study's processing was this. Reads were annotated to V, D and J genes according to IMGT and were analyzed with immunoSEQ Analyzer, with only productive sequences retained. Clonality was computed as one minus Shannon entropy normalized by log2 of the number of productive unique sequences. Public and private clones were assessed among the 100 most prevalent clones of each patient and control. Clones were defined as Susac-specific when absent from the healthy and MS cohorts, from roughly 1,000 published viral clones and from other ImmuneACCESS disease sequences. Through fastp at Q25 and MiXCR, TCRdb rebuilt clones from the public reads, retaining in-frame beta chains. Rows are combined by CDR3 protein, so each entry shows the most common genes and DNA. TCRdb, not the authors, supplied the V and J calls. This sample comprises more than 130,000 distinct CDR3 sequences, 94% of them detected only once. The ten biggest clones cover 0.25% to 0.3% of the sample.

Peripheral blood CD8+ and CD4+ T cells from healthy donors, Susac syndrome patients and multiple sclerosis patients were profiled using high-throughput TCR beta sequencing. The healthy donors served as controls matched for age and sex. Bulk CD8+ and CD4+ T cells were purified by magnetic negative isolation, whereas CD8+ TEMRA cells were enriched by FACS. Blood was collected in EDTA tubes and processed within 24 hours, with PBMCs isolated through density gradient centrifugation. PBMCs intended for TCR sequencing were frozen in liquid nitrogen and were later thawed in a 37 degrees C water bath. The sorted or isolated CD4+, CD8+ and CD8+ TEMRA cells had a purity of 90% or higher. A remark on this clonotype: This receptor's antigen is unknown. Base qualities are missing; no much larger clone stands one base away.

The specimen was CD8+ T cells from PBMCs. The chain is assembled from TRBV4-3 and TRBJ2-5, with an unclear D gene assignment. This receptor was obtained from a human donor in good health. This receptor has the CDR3 CASSHRHSIGETQYF. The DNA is TGCGCCAGCAGCCATAGACACTCGATAGGGGAGACCCAGTACTTC.